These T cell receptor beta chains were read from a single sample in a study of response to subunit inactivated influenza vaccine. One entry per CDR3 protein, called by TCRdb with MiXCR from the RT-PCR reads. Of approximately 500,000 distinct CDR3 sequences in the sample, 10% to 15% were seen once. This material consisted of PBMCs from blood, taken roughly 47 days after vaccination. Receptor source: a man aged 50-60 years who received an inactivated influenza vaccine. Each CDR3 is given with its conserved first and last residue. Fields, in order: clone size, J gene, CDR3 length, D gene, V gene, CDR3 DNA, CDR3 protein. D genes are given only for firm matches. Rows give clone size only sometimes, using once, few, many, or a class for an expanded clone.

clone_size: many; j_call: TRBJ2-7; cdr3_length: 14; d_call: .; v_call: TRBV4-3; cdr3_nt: TGCGCCAGCAGCCAAGATTGGAGGAGCTACGAGCAGTACTTC; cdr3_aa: CASSQDWRSYEQYF
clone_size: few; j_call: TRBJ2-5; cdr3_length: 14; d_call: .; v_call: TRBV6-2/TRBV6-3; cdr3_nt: TGTGCCAGCTGTCTACAACTAAATTCGGAGACCCAGTACTTC; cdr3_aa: CASCLQLNSETQYF
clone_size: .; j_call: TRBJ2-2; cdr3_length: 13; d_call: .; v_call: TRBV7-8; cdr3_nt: TGTGCCAGCAGCTTTCTATACACCGGGGAGCTGTTTTTT; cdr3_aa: CASSFLYTGELFF
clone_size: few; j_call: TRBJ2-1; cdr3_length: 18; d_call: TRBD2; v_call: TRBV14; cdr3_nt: TGTGCCAGCAGCCAAGATCGGACTAGCGGGGGTACCTACAATGAGCAGTTCTTC; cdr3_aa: CASSQDRTSGGTYNEQFF
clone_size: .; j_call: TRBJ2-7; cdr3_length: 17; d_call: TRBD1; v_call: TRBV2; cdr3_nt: TGTGCCAGCAGCGAACCGTCAAGACAGGGGCGAGCCTACGAGCAGTACTTC; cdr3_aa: CASSEPSRQGRAYEQYF
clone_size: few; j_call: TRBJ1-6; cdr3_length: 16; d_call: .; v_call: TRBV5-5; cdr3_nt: TGTGCCAGCAGCTCCATATCCGGGACACGAGGGAAGCCCCTCCACTTT; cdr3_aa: CASSSISGTRGKPLHF
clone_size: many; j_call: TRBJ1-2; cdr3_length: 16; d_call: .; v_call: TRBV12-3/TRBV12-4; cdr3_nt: TGTGCCAGCAGTCCCCGAACGACCGGGGTAAACTATGGCTACACCTTC; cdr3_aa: CASSPRTTGVNYGYTF
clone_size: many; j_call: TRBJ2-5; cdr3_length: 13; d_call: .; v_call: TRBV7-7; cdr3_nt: TGTGCCAGCAGCCGGGGTCCCGGAGAGACCCAGTACTTC; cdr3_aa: CASSRGPGETQYF
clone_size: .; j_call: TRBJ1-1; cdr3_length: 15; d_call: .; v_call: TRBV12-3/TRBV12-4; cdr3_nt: TGTGCCAGCACCTTCCAAGGGACGGTGAACACTGAAGCTTTCTTT; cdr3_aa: CASTFQGTVNTEAFF
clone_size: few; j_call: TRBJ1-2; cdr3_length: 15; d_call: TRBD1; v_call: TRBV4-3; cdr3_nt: TGCGCCAGCAGCCATGACGGACAGGGGGCTTTTGGCTACACCTTC; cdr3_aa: CASSHDGQGAFGYTF
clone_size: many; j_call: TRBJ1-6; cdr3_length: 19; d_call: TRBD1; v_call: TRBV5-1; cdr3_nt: TGCGCCAGCAGCTTGAGGAAAGGACAGGCGAGCTCCTATAATTCACCCCTCCACTTT; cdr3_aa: CASSLRKGQASSYNSPLHF
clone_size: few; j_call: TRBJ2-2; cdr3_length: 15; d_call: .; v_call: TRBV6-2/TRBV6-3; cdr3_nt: TGTGCCAGCAGTTACCCGACTAGGGCCACCGGGGAGCTGTTTTTT; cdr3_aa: CASSYPTRATGELFF
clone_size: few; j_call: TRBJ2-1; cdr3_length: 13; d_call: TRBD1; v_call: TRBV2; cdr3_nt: TGTGCCAGCAGCCCGGGACAGGGACGTGAGCAGTTCTTC; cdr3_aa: CASSPGQGREQFF
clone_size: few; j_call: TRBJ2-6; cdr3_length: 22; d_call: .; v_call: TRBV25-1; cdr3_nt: TGTGCCAGCAGTGGACGGACGGAGGCTAGAGGTCGTTCCGCCTCTGGGGCCAACGTCCTGACTTTC; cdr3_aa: CASSGRTEARGRSASGANVLTF
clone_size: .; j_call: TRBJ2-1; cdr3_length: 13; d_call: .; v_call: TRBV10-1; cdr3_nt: TGCGCCAGCAGTGAGTCCATTTACAATGAGCAGTTCTTC; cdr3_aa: CASSESIYNEQFF
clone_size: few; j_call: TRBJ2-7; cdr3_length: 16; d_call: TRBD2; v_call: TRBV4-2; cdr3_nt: TGTGCCAGCAGCCGAAATCACGGGACTAGCTCCTACGAGCAGTACTTC; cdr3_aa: CASSRNHGTSSYEQYF
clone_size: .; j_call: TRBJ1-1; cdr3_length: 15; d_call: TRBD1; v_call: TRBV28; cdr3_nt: TGTGCCAGCAGTCCGGAGGGGACAGGCGGTAAAGAAGCTTTCTTT; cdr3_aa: CASSPEGTGGKEAFF
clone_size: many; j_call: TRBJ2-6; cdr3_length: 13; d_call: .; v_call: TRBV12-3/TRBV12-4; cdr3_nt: TGTGCCAGCGTGGGGACCGGGGCCAACGTCCTGACTTTC; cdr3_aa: CASVGTGANVLTF
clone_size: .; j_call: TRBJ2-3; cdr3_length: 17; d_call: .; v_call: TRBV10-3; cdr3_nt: TGTGCCATCAGCGCCCCAAAGCGGGTACCCGTCGGGGATACGCAGTATTTT; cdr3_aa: CAISAPKRVPVGDTQYF
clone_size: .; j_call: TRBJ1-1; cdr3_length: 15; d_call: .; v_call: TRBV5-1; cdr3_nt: TGCGCCAGCAGCTCAGACTACACGGCGGACACTGAAGCTTTCTTT; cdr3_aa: CASSSDYTADTEAFF
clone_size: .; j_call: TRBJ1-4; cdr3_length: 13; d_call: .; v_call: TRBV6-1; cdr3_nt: TGTGCCAGCAGTGGCAGGGCAGGAGAAAAACTGTTTTTT; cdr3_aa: CASSGRAGEKLFF
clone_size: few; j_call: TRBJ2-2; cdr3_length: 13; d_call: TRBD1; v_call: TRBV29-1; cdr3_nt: TGCAGCGTTGCGACAGGGAGCACCGGGGAGCTGTTTTTT; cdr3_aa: CSVATGSTGELFF
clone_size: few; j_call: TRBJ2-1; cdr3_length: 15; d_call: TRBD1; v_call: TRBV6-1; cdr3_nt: TGTGCCAGCAGTGTTGGACAGGGTATCGGCGGTGAGCAGTTCTTC; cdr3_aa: CASSVGQGIGGEQFF
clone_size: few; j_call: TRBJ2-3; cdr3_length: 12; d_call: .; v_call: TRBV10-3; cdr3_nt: TGTGCCATCGCGGCGGACACAGATACGCAGTATTTT; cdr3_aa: CAIAADTDTQYF
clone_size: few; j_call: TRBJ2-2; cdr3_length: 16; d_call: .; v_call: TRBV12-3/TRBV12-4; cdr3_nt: TGTGCCAGCAGTTCCTATACGGGACACAACACCGGGGAGCTGTTTTTT; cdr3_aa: CASSSYTGHNTGELFF
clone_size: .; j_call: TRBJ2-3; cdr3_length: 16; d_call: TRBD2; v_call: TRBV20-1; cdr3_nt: TGCTGTGCTAGAGATTTTAAGCGGGAGAATTCAGATACGCAGTATTTT; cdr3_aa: CCARDFKRENSDTQYF
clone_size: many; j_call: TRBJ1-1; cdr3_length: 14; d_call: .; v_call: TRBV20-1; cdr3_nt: TGCAGTGCGAAAACTTACCTTAGTGACACTGAAGCTTTCTTT; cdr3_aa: CSAKTYLSDTEAFF
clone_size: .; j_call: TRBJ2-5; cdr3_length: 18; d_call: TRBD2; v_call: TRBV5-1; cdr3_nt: TGCGCCAGCAGCCTCCCGGGGGGTCTAGCAGAGTACCAAGAGACCCAGTACTTC; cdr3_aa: CASSLPGGLAEYQETQYF
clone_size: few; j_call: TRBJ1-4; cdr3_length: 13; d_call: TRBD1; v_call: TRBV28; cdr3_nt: TGTGCCAGCAGTTCAGGGGGCTGGGAAAAACTGTTTTTT; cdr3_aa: CASSSGGWEKLFF
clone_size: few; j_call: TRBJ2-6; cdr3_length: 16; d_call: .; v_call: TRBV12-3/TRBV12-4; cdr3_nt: TGTGCCAGCAGTTTAGGGGCCCACTCTGGGGCCAACGTCCTGACTTTC; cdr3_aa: CASSLGAHSGANVLTF
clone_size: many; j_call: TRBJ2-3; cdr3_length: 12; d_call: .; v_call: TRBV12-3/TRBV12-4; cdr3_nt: TGTGCCAGCAGTCCCTTGATAGATACGCAGTATTTT; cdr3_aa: CASSPLIDTQYF
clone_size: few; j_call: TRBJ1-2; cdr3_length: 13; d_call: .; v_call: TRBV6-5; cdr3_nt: TGTGCCAGCAGTTTGATCCCCGGGGCTGGCTACACCTTC; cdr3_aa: CASSLIPGAGYTF
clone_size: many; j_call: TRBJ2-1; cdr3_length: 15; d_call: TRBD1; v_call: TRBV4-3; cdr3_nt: TGCGCCAGCAGCCAGGGACAGAGCTCCTACAATGAGCAGTTCTTC; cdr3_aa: CASSQGQSSYNEQFF